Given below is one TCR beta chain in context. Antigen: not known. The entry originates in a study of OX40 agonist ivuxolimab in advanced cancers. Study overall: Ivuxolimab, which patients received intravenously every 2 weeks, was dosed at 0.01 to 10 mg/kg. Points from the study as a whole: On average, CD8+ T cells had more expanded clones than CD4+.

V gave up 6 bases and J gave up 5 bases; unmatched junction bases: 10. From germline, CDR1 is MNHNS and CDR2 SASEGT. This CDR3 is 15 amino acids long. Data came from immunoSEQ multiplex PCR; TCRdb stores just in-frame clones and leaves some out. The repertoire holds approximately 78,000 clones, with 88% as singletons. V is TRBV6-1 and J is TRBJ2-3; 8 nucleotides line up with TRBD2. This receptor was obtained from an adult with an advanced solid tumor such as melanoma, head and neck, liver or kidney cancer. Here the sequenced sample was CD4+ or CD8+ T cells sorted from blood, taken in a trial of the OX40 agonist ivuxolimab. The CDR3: CASSRSGGGRDTQYF. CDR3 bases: TGTGCCAGCAGCCGGAGCGGGGGCGGGAGAGATACGCAGTATTTT.